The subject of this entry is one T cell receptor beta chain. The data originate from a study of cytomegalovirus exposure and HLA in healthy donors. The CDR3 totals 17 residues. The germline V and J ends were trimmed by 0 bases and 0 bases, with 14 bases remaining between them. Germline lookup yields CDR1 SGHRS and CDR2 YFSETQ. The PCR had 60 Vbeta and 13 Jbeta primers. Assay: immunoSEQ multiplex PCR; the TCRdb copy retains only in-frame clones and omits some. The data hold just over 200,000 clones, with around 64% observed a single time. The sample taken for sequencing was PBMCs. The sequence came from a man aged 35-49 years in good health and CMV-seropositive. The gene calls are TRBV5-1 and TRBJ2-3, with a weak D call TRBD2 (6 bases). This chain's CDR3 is CASSLGVAASSTDTQYF. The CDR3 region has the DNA TGCGCCAGCAGCTTGGGAGTAGCGGCGTCTAGCACAGATACGCAGTATTTT.